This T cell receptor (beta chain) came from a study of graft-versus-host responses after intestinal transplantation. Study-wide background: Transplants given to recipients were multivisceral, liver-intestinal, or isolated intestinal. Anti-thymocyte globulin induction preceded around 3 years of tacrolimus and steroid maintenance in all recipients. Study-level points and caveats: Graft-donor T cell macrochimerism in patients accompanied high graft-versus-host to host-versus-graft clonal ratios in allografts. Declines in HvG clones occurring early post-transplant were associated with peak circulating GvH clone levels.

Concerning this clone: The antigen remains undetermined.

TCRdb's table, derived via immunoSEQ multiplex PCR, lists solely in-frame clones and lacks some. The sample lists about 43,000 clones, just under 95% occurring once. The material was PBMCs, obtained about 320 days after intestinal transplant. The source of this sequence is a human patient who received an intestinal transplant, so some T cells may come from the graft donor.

CDR3: CASSQVGQGEQYF. The DNA of the CDR3 is TGCGCCAGCAGCCAAGTCGGACAGGGCGAGCAGTACTTC. This chain joins TRBV4-1 and TRBJ2-7; TRBD1 aligns across 8 bases. Looked up from germline, CDR1 is MGHRA and CDR2 is YSYEKL. CDR3 size: 13 residues. The junction had 2 bases not matched to a gene; V was cut back by 1 base and J by 6 bases.